This T cell receptor (beta chain) was identified in a study of OX40 agonist ivuxolimab in advanced cancers. About the study: Dose-escalation patients suffered from hepatocellular carcinoma, melanoma, renal cell or head and neck cancer.

The table came from immunoSEQ multiplex PCR; TCRdb's copy has only in-frame clones and leaves some out. This sample carries some 99,000 clones, 87% of them seen once, and the ten largest clones take 0.45% to 0.55%. This CDR3 is 14 amino acids long. Trimming removed 2 bases from V and 5 bases from J, with 12 bases in between. The germline CDR1 and CDR2 sequences are MNHNS and SASEGT. This chain uses TRBV6-1 with TRBJ1-1; tentative D call: TRBD1 (5 bases). Material: CD4+ or CD8+ T cells sorted from blood, obtained in a trial of the OX40 agonist ivuxolimab. The TCR comes from an adult with an advanced solid tumor such as melanoma, head and neck, liver or kidney cancer. CDR3 bases: TGTGCCAGCAGTGAAAGATGGGGGGAGACTGAAGCTTTCTTT. It yields the protein CASSERWGETEAFF.